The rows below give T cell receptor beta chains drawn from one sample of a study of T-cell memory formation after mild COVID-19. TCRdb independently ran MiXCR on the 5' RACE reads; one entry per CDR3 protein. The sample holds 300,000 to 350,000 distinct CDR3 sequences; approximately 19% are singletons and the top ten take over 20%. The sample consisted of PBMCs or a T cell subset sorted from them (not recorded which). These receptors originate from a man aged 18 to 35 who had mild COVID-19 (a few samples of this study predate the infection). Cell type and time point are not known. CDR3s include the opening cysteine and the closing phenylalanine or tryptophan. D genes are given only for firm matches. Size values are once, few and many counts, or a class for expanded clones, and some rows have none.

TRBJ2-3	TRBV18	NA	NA	CASSPLVTADTQYF	TGTGCCAGCTCACCACTCGTTACGGCAGATACGCAGTATTTT
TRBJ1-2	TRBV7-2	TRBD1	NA	CASSPQQGNYGYTF	TGTGCCAGCAGCCCCCAACAGGGGAACTATGGCTACACCTTC
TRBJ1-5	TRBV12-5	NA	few	CASGSTIVNQPQHF	TGTGCTAGTGGTTCGACCATTGTCAATCAGCCCCAGCATTTT
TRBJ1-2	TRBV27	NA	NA	CASSLSSQNYGYTF	TGTGCCAGCAGTTTATCGTCACAGAACTATGGCTACACCTTC
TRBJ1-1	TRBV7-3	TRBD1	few	CASSPSGTGGLVAFF	TGTGCCAGCAGCCCATCCGGGACAGGGGGCTTAGTAGCTTTCTTT
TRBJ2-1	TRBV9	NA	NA	CASSYTLMNEQFF	TGTGCCAGCAGTTACACCCTGATGAATGAGCAGTTCTTC
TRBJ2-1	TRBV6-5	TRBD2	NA	CASSQGGNEQFF	TGTGCCAGCAGTCAGGGAGGGAATGAGCAGTTCTTC
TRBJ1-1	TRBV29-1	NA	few	CSVHRMNTEAFF	TGCAGCGTTCACAGAATGAACACTGAAGCTTTCTTT
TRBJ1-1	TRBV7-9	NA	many	CASSLDGGAEAFF	TGTGCCAGCAGCTTAGATGGAGGTGCTGAAGCTTTCTTT
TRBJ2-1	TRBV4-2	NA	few	CASSQEWVTGEQFF	TGTGCCAGCAGCCAAGAATGGGTTACCGGTGAGCAGTTCTTC
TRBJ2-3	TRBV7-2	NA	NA	CASSSPGGSSTDTQYF	TGTGCCAGCAGTTCTCCAGGAGGATCTAGCACAGATACGCAGTATTTT
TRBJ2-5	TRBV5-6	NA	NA	CASSLDPDTQETQYF	TGTGCCAGCAGCTTGGACCCGGACACCCAAGAGACCCAGTACTTC
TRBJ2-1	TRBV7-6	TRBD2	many	CASSFGLAHNEQFF	TGTGCCAGCAGTTTCGGACTAGCTCACAATGAGCAGTTCTTC
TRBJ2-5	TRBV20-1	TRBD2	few	CSARDPPAGEVGETQYF	TGCAGTGCTAGAGATCCCCCAGCGGGGGAAGTAGGAGAGACCCAGTACTTC
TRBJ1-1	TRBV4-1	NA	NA	CASSQGEGLDTEAFF	TGCGCCAGCAGCCAAGGGGAGGGACTGGACACTGAAGCTTTCTTT
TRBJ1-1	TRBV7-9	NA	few	CASSLNAGETEAFF	TGTGCCAGCAGCTTAAACGCCGGGGAAACTGAAGCTTTCTTT
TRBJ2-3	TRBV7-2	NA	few	CASSFPPGVSTDTQYF	TGTGCCAGCAGCTTCCCGCCGGGGGTAAGCACAGATACGCAGTATTTT
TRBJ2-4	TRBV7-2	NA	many	CASSLAGLQNIQYF	TGTGCCAGCAGCTTAGCAGGGCTCCAAAACATTCAGTACTTC
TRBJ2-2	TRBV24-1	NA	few	CATSDPGTIYTGELFF	TGTGCCACCAGTGACCCCGGGACCATCTACACCGGGGAGCTGTTTTTT
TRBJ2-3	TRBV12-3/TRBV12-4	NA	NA	CASSLIRSDTQYF	TGTGCCAGCAGTTTGATCCGGTCAGATACGCAGTATTTT
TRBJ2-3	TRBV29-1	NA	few	CSVAAGDGYTQYF	TGCAGCGTTGCGGCAGGGGACGGGTATACGCAGTATTTT
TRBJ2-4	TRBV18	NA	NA	CASSPPNRAKNIQYF	TGTGCCAGCTCACCACCGAACAGAGCCAAAAACATTCAGTACTTC
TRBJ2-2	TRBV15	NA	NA	CATSRDQRVGELFF	TGTGCCACCAGCAGAGATCAGAGGGTCGGGGAGCTGTTTTTT
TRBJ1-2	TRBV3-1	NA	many	CASSHSWDDVGYTF	TGTGCCAGCAGCCATTCCTGGGATGACGTTGGCTACACCTTC
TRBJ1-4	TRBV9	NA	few	CASSIQGRANEKLFF	TGTGCCAGCAGCATTCAGGGACGCGCTAATGAAAAACTGTTTTTT
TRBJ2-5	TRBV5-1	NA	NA	CASSLAPGDRETQYF	TGCGCCAGCAGCTTGGCCCCAGGAGATCGGGAGACCCAGTACTTC
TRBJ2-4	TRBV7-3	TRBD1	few	CASSSSGTGSMKVQYF	TGTGCCAGCAGCTCCTCCGGGACAGGAAGTATGAAGGTTCAGTACTTC
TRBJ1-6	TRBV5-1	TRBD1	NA	CASSLVGQGYNSPLHF	TGCGCCAGCAGCTTGGTGGGACAGGGGTATAATTCACCCCTCCACTTT
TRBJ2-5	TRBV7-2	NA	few	CASRATGYPRETQYF	TGTGCCAGCAGAGCCACAGGGTACCCCCGGGAGACCCAGTACTTC
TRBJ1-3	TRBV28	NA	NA	CASSPTGNGNTIYF	TGTGCCAGCAGCCCGACGGGTAATGGAAACACCATATATTTT
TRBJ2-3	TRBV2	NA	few	CASTGMGTITDTQYF	TGTGCCAGCACTGGAATGGGGACAATCACAGATACGCAGTATTTT
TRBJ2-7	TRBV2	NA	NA	CARPQGIIYEQYF	TGTGCCAGACCGCAGGGGATTATCTACGAGCAGTACTTC
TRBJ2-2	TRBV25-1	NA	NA	CASSDPGELFF	TGTGCCAGCAGTGACCCCGGGGAGCTGTTTTTT
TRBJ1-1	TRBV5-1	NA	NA	CASSLGVGATLSDEAFF	TGCGCCAGCAGCTTGGGAGTTGGGGCGACCTTGTCCGATGAAGCTTTCTTT
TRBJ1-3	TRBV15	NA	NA	CATSRVQGSGNTIYF	TGTGCCACCAGCAGAGTACAGGGCTCTGGAAACACCATATATTTT
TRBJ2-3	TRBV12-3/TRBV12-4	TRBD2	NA	CASNPGWLAGGRDTQYF	TGTGCCAGCAATCCAGGCTGGCTAGCGGGGGGTCGGGATACGCAGTATTTT
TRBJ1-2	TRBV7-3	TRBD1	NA	CASSQGTDRAYGYTF	TGTGCCAGCAGCCAAGGGACCGACAGGGCCTATGGCTACACCTTC
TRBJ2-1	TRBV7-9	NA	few	CASTPYNEQFF	TGTGCCAGCACCCCTTACAATGAGCAGTTCTTC
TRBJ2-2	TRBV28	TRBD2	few	CASSLGRTGGYPGELFF	TGTGCCAGCAGTTTGGGCAGGACGGGGGGGTACCCCGGGGAGCTGTTTTTT
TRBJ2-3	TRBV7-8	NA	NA	CASNLPTGAQYF	TGTGCCAGCAACCTACCGACGGGTGCGCAGTATTTT
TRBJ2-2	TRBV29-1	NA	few	CSVEPQGGELFF	TGCAGCGTTGAACCACAGGGCGGGGAGCTGTTTTTT
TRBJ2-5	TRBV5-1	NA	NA	CASSLESGQQETQYF	TGCGCCAGCAGCTTGGAGAGTGGACAGCAAGAGACCCAGTACTTC
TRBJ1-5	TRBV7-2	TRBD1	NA	CASSLAQGYSNQPQHF	TGTGCCAGCAGCTTAGCACAGGGGTATAGCAATCAGCCCCAGCATTTT
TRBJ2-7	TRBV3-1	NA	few	CASSQDASLPREQYF	TGTGCCAGCAGCCAAGACGCCAGCCTACCCAGAGAGCAGTACTTC
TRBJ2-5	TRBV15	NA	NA	CATSRDQRETQYF	TGTGCCACCAGCAGAGATCAGCGGGAGACCCAGTACTTC
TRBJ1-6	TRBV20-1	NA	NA	CSASYQTAYNSPLHF	TGCAGTGCTAGTTACCAGACAGCTTATAATTCACCCCTCCACTTT
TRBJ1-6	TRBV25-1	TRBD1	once	CASSEARGNSPLHF	TGTGCCAGCAGTGAGGCCAGGGGGAATTCACCCCTCCACTTT
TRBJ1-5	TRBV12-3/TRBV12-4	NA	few	CASKQGSGQPQHF	TGTGCCAGCAAACAGGGTTCTGGCCAGCCCCAGCATTTT
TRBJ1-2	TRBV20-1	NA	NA	CSADTGGYTF	TGCAGTGCCGATACCGGGGGCTACACCTTC
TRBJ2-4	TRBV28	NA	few	CASTLGGENIQYF	TGTGCCAGCACCCTGGGGGGAGAAAACATTCAGTACTTC
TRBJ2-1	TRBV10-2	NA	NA	CASFSSRDPYNEQFF	TGCGCCAGCTTCAGCTCCCGGGACCCTTACAATGAGCAGTTCTTC
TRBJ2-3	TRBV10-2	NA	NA	CASSESRAVVGTQYF	TGCGCCAGCAGTGAGTCGCGAGCAGTCGTTGGTACGCAGTATTTT
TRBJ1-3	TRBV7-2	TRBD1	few	CASSLRQGGLSGNTIYF	TGTGCCAGCAGCTTGAGGCAGGGGGGCCTCTCTGGAAACACCATATATTTT
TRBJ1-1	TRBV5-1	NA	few	CASTAEVNTEAFF	TGCGCCAGCACGGCAGAAGTGAACACTGAAGCTTTCTTT